This entry features one T cell receptor beta chain sequence. The antigen is not known. The sample comes from a study of T cells expressing NK-cell markers. At the level of the study: HCMV seropositivity characterized most of the eight sequenced donors, and seronegativity one. Study results and limitations: Roughly 6 donors had dominant NKG2C+ clonotypes that comprised roughly 1.0-8% of their CD8+ T cells.

5'RACE template switching with UMIs generated TCR beta cDNA. With the 5' RACE reads reprocessed, TCRdb shows one record per CDR3 protein and no DNA. Reported are about 460,000 distinct CDR3 sequences; the ten largest clones contain 1.4%. This CDR3 region has 16 residues. Per germline, CDR1 MDHEN and CDR2 SYDVKM. The gene calls are TRBV28 and TRBJ2-1; TCRdb proposes TRBD1, but this gene call is untestable without DNA. This clonotype was sampled from a woman between 50 and 59 years old in good health. Sequences were obtained from blood T cells: a sorted CD56 or NKG2C T cell subset, CD4+ or CD8+ T cells, or bulk PBMC T cells (not recorded which). The CDR3 here is CASRPTAPGAYNEQFF.